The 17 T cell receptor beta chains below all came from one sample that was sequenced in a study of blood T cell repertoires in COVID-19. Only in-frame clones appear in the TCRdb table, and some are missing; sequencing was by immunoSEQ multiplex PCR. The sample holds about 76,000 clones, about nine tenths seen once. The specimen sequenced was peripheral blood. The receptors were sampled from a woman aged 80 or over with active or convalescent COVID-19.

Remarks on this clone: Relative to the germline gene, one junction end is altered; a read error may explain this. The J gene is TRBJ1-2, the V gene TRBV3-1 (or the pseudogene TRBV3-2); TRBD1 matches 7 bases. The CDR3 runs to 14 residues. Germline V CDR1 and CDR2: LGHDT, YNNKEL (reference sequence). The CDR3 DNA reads TGTGCCAGCAGACAAGGAGGGGGCGACTATGGCTACACCTTC. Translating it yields CASRQGGGDYGYTF.

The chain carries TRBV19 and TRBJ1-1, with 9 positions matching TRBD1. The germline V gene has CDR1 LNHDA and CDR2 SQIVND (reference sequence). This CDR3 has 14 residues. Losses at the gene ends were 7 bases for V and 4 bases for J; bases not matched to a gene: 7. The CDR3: CASTLDRGRTEAFF. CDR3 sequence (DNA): TGTGCCAGTACCCTGGACAGGGGACGCACTGAAGCTTTCTTT.

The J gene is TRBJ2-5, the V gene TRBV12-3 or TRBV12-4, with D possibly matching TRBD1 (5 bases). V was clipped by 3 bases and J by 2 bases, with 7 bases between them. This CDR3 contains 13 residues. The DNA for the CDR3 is TGTGCCAGCAGTTTTAGGGGACAAGAGACCCAGTACTTC. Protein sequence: CASSFRGQETQYF.

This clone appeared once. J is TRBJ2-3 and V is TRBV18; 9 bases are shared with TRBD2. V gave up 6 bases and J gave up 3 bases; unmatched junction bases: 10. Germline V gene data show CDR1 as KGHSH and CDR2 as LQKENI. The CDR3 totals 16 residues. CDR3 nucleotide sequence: TGTGCCAGCTCCATTAAAGCGGGGGGCCAGACAGATACGCAGTATTTT. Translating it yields CASSIKAGGQTDTQYF.

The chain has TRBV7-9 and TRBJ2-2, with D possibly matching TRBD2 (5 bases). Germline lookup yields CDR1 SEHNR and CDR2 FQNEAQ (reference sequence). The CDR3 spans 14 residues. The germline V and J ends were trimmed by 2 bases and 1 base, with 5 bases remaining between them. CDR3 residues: CASSLRENTGELFF. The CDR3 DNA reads TGTGCCAGCAGCTTACGGGAGAACACCGGGGAGCTGTTTTTT.

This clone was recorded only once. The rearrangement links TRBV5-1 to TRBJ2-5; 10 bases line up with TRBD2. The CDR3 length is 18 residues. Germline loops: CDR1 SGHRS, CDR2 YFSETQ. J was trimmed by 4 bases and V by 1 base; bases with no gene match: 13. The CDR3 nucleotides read TGCGCCAGCAGCTTGTTCAGCGGGGGGGCAGGGCTCGGAGAGACCCAGTACTTC. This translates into CASSLFSGGAGLGETQYF.

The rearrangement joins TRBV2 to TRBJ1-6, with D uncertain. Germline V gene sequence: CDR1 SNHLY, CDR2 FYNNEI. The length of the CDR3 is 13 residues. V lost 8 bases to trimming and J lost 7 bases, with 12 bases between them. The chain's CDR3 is CASRASGNSPLHF. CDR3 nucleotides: TGTGCCAGCCGGGCCTCGGGAAATTCACCCCTCCACTTT.

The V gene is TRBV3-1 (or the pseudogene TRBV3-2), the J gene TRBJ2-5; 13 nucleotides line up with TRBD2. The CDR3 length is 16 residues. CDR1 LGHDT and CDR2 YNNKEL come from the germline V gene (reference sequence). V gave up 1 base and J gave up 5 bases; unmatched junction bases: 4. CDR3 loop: CASSQGTSGGAETQYF. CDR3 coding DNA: TGTGCCAGCAGCCAAGGAACTAGCGGGGGGGCGGAGACCCAGTACTTC.

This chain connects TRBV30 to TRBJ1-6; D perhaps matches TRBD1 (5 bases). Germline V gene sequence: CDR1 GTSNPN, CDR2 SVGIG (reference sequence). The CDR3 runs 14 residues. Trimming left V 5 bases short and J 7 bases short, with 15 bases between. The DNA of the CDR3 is TGTGCCTGGTGGGGGGGAGAGGGCAATTCACCCCTCCACTTT. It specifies CAWWGGEGNSPLHF.

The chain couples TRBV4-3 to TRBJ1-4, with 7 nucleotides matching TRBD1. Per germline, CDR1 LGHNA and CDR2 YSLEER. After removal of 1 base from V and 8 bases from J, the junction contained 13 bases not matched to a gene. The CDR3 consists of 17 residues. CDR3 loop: CASSQGTTGAIGEKLFF. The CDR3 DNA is TGCGCCAGCAGCCAAGGGACCACAGGGGCGATCGGGGAAAAACTGTTTTTT.

The CDR3, as DNA: TGTGCCAGCAGGGAGGGGTCCGACTACCAGTACTTC. It translates to CASREGSDYQYF. The J gene is TRBJ2-5, the V gene TRBV2; D is perhaps TRBD2 (6 bases). CDR3 size: 12 residues. Germline V lookup: CDR1 SNHLY, CDR2 FYNNEI. V was trimmed by 6 bases and J by 10 bases, leaving 15 bases between them.

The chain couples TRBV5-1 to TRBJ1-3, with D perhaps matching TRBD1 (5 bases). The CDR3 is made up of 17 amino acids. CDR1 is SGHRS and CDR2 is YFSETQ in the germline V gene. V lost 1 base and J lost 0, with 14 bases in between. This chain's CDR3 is CASSLSTGRSSGNTIYF. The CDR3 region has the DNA TGCGCCAGCAGCTTGTCCACAGGACGGAGCTCTGGAAACACCATATATTTT. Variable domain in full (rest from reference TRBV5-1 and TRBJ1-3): KAGVTQTPRYLIKTRGQQVTLSCSPISGHRSVSWYQQTPGQGLQFLFEYFSETQRNKGNFPGRFSGRQFSNSRSEMNVSTLELGDSALYLCASSLSTGRSSGNTIYFGEGSWLTVV.

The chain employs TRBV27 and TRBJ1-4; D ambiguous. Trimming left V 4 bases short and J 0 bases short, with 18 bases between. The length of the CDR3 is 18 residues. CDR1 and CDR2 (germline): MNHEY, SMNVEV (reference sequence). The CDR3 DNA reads TGTGCCAGCAGTTCCACCCCGATGTACTATACAACTAATGAAAAACTGTTTTTT. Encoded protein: CASSSTPMYYTTNEKLFF. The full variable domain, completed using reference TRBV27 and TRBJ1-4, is EAQVTQNPRYLITVTGKKLTVTCSQNMNHEYMSWYRQDPGLGLRQIYYSMNVEVTDKGDVPEGYKVSRKEKRNFPLILESPSPNQTSLYFCASSSTPMYYTTNEKLFFGSGTQLSVL.

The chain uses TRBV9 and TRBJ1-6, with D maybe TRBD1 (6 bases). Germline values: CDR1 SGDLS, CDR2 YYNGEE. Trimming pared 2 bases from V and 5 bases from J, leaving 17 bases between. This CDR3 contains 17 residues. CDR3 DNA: TGTGCCAGCAGCGTCGATGCGGGGGGCCCCGATAATTCACCCCTCCACTTT. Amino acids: CASSVDAGGPDNSPLHF.

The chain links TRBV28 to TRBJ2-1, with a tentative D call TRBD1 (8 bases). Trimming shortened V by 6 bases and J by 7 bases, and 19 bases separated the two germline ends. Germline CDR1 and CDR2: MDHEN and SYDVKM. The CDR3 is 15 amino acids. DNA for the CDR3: TGTGCCAGCAGGGGGGGGACAGGCCTCTTGAATGAGCAGTTCTTC. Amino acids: CASRGGTGLLNEQFF.

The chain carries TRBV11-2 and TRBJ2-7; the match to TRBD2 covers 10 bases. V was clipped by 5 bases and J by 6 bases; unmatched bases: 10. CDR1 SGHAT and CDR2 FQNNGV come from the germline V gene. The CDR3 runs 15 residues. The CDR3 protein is CASSPTTASGGEQYF. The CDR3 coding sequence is TGTGCCAGCAGCCCAACTACAGCTAGCGGGGGCGAGCAGTACTTC.

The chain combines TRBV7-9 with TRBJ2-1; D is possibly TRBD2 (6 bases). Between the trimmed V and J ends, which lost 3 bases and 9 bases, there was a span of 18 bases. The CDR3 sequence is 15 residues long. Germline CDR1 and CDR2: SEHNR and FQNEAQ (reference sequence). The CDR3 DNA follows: TGTGCCAGCAGCTTTGGGGACTCCGAGATAAGTGAGCAGTTCTTC. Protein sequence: CASSFGDSEISEQFF.